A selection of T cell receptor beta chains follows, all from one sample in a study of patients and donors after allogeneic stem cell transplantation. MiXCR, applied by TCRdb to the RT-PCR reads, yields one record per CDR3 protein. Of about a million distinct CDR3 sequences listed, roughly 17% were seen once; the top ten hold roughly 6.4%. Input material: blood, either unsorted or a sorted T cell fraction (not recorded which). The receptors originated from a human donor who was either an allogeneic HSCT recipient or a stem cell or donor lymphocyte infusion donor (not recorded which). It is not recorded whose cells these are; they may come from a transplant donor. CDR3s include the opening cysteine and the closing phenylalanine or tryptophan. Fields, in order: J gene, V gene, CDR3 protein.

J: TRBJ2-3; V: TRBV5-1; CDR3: CASSPREGGTDTQYF
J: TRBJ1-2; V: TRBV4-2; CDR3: CASSQENINGYTF
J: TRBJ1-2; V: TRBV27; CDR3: CASSLAGGGGYTF
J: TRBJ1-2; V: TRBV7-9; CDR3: CASSLASYSNYGYTF
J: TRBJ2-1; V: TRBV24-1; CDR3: CATRDSSYNEQFF
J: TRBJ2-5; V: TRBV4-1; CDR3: CASSHLLRGGRSETQYF
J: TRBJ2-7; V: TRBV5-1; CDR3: CASSLGTGAIKHEQYF
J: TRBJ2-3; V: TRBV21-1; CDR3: CASSKDQPRTDTQYF
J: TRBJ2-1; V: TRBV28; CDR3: CASGFGGDEQFF
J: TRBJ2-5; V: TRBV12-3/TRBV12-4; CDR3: CASSPGQKKETQYF
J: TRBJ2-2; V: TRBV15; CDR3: CATSRVGTKNTGELFF
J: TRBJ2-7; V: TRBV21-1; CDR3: CASSKVGDEQYF
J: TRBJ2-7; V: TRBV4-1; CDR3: CASSRNPTSGEPYEQYF
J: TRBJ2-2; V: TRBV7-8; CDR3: CASSLFGQGVGELFF
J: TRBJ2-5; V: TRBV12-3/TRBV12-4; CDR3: CASSPLLVQETQYF
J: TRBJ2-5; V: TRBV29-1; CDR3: CSVEDRPRGAQYF
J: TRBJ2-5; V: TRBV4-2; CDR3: CASSLGLAANRETQYF
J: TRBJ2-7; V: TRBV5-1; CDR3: CASSLKLTGTAYEQYF
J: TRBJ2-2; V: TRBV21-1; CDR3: CASSIRQHTGELFF
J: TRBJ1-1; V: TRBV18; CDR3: CASSPRRTGEGNTEAFF
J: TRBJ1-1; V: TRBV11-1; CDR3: CASSSRRGTEAFF
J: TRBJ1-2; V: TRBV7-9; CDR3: CASSFVHVGTQTSFF
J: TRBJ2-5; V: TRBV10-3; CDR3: CAIRRDSQQETQYF
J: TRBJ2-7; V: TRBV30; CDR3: CAWSVDGLYEQYF
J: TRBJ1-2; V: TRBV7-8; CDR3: CASSLVSGSRLANYGYTF
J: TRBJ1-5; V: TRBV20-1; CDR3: CSASGVTNSNQPQHF
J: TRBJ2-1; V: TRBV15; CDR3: CATSRDNGDEQFF
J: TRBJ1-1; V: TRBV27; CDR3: CASSSPWAEAFF
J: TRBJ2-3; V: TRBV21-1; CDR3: CASSKALGTGGRDTQYF
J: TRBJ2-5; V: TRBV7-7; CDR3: CASSLVVGQGQETQYF
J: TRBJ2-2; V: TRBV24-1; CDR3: CATKAPGLNTGELFF
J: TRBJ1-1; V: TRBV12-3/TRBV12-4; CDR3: CASMLRVWDLLNTEAFF
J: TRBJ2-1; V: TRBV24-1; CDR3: CATSDFGPSGRVSEQFF
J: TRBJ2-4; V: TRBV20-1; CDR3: CSGMGALAKNIQYF
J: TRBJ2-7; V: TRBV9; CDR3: CASSVDSYHSYEQYF
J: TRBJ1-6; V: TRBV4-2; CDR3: CASSLPDRTPLHF
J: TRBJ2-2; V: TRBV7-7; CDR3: CASSLEGIFAGELFF